This T cell receptor beta chain was observed in a study of blood T cell repertoires in COVID-19. On the study more broadly: COVID-19 samples, acute and convalescent, were from the United States, Italy and Spain. PBMCs, B-cell-depleted T cells, or T cells provided the cDNA or gDNA that made up the material.

CDR3 length: 15 amino acids. V was trimmed by 0 bases and J by 0 bases, leaving 8 bases between them. Germline V gene sequence: CDR1 LGHDT, CDR2 YNNKEL (reference sequence). This clone occurred once. In the authors' methods: Reference gene primers were amplified, and this amplification served to estimate nucleated cell counts. Repertoires were generated with immunoSEQ multiplex PCR, while TCRdb's copy carries only in-frame clones and drops some. The D gene and trimming were derived from the DNA, and the V and J assignments and clone size from that table. The data show a few hundred thousand clones, 70% to 90% seen once.

This TCR derives from a woman in her 70s with acute or convalescent COVID-19. The chain carries TRBV3-1 (or the pseudogene TRBV3-2) and TRBJ1-2; no reliable D call. The specimen was peripheral blood. This CDR3 reads CASSQDVRSNYGYTF. The CDR3 DNA sequence: TGTGCCAGCAGCCAAGATGTCCGGTCTAACTATGGCTACACCTTC.